Following are 17 T cell receptor beta chains from one sample sequenced in a study of blood T cell repertoires in COVID-19. Clones were read by immunoSEQ multiplex PCR, and TCRdb kept only the in-frame ones, dropping some. The table records 300,000 to 400,000 clones, 80% to 90% of them present only once. Sequenced material: PBMCs or T cells enriched from blood (not recorded which). Receptors originate from a man aged 18 to 29 who had recovered from COVID-19.

V gene TRBV4-2 combines with J gene TRBJ2-3; tentative D call: TRBD2 (6 bases). Germline lookup yields CDR1 LGHNA and CDR2 YNFKEQ. The V end lost 4 bases, the J end lost 2 bases, and 22 bases lay between the germline ends. The CDR3 consists of 18 residues. The CDR3 coding sequence is TGTGCCAGCAGCCGATCATACAGGCGGGACCGCTACACAGATACGCAGTATTTT. Translated: CASSRSYRRDRYTDTQYF.

This clone has just one count. The chain has TRBV15 and TRBJ1-2, with D possibly matching TRBD1 (6 bases). V shed 3 bases and J shed 6 bases, with 17 bases lying between them. The CDR3 totals 15 residues. CDR1 is LNHNV and CDR2 is YYDKDF in the germline V gene (reference sequence). CDR3 amino acids: CATSRNRDGGDGYTF. CDR3 in DNA: TGTGCCACCAGCAGGAACAGGGATGGGGGAGATGGCTACACCTTC.

V and J are TRBV5-6 and TRBJ1-1; D possibly corresponds to TRBD1 (6 bases). There are 16 residues in the CDR3. Trimming removed 0 bases from V and 1 base from J, with 13 bases in between. Germline CDR1 reads SGHDT; CDR2 reads YYEEEE. As DNA, the CDR3 is TGTGCCAGCAGCTTGGGTAGTACAGGGAGGAACACTGAAGCTTTCTTT. It codes for CASSLGSTGRNTEAFF.

This sequence joins TRBV3-1 (or the pseudogene TRBV3-2) and TRBJ2-2; 11 nucleotides match TRBD1. The germline CDR1 and CDR2 sequences are LGHDT and YNNKEL (reference sequence). The V and J ends lost 9 bases and 3 bases, in that order; junction bases with no gene match: 0. The CDR3 totals 13 residues. This CDR3 is CARDRGHTGELFF. The DNA of the CDR3 is TGTGCCAGGGACAGGGGGCACACCGGGGAGCTGTTTTTT.

CDR3 in amino acids: CASRLGFGQPQHF. In nucleotides, the CDR3 is TGTGCCAGCAGGCTGGGCTTCGGACAGCCCCAGCATTTT. The rearrangement links TRBV6-5 to TRBJ1-5; D gene unclear. The germline gives CDR1 MNHEY, CDR2 SVGAGI. Trimming took 6 bases from V and 7 from J, leaving 13 bases between them. The CDR3 sequence is 13 residues long.

The rearrangement joins TRBV30 to TRBJ2-7, with unresolved D. The CDR3 extends over 12 amino acids. The V and J ends lost 1 base and 1 base respectively, with 5 bases between them. Germline values: CDR1 GTSNPN, CDR2 SVGIG (reference sequence). This CDR3 reads CAWSGASYEQYF. The CDR3, as DNA: TGTGCCTGGAGTGGGGCTTCCTACGAGCAGTACTTC. The whole variable domain, filled in from reference TRBV30 and TRBJ2-7, reads SQTIHQWPATLVQPVGSPLSLECTVEGTSNPNLYWYRQAAGRGLQLLFYSVGIGQISSEVPQNLSASRPQDRQFILSSKKLLLSDSGFYLCAWSGASYEQYFGPGTRLTVT.

The rearrangement links TRBV28 to TRBJ2-5, with 9 positions matching TRBD1. Trimming removed 2 bases from V and 7 bases from J; junction bases left unmatched: 8. This CDR3 is built from 15 residues. CDR1 is MDHEN, CDR2 SYDVKM, per germline. The CDR3 sequence is CASSLTGTGPGTQYF. The CDR3 DNA is TGTGCCAGCAGTTTAACCGGGACAGGGCCCGGGACCCAGTACTTC.

The chain employs TRBV29-1 and TRBJ1-5; 7 nucleotides line up with TRBD1. J gave up 2 bases and V 5 bases, and 3 bases lay outside the gene matches. Germline V gene lookup returns CDR1 SQVTM and CDR2 ANQGSEA. The CDR3 is made up of 13 amino acids. The CDR3 region is CSVLTGRNQPQHF. CDR3 bases: TGCAGCGTTTTGACAGGGCGCAATCAGCCCCAGCATTTT.

V gene TRBV28 combines with J gene TRBJ2-1, with 12 bases matching TRBD2. J was trimmed by 8 bases and V by 6 bases; bases with no gene match: 8. CDR3 length equals 15 residues. Germline CDR1 and CDR2: MDHEN and SYDVKM. In DNA form, the CDR3 reads TGTGCCAGCAGCACTAGCGGGAGGTCCCTATATGAGCAGTTCTTC. Translating gives CASSTSGRSLYEQFF.

V and J are TRBV6-4 and TRBJ2-6; 14 bases are shared with TRBD2. This CDR3 region has 20 residues. Germline V gene lookup returns CDR1 MRHNA and CDR2 SNTAGT. The V and J ends lost 3 bases and 2 bases, in that order; junction bases with no gene match: 9. CDR3 sequence: CASSERLAGGPNAGANVLTF. For the CDR3, the DNA is TGTGCCAGCAGTGAAAGACTAGCGGGAGGGCCTAATGCTGGGGCCAACGTCCTGACTTTC.

The chain joins TRBV4-1 to TRBJ2-1; 16 bases are a match to TRBD2. CDR1 and CDR2 from the germline V gene are MGHRA and YSYEKL. This CDR3 comprises 19 residues. Trimming at V came to 6 bases and at J to 7 bases, leaving 15 bases not matched to a gene. CDR3 in amino acids: CASSQRGLAGGVFGNEQFF. DNA of the CDR3: TGCGCCAGCAGTCAACGGGGACTAGCGGGAGGGGTTTTCGGGAATGAGCAGTTCTTC.

The J gene is TRBJ2-2, the V gene TRBV5-8; no clear D. The CDR3 contains 17 residues. Germline CDR1 SGHTS, CDR2 YDEGEE. Deletions cut 0 bases from V and 6 bases from J, with 18 bases between. CDR3 sequence reads: CASSLGRRRGFSGELFF. DNA for the CDR3: TGTGCCAGCAGCTTGGGCCGGAGAAGAGGATTTTCCGGGGAGCTGTTTTTT. Full variable domain (rest looked up from reference TRBV5-8 and TRBJ2-2): EAGVTQSPTHLIKTRGQQATLRCSPISGHTSVYWYQQALGLGLQFLLWYDEGEERNRGNFPPRFSGRQFPNYSSELNVNALELEDSALYLCASSLGRRRGFSGELFFGEGSRLTVL.

This chain joins TRBV19 and TRBJ2-3; D gene ambiguous. Germline CDR1 is LNHDA and CDR2 is SQIVND (reference sequence). CDR3 size: 11 residues. V lost 6 bases to trimming and J lost 2 bases, with 3 bases between them. CDR3 DNA sequence: TGTGCCAGTAGGGCCACAGATACGCAGTATTTT. Protein: CASRATDTQYF.

V gene TRBV21-1 combines with J gene TRBJ1-2. TRBV21-1 is listed as a pseudogene. The CDR3 sequence is 13 residues long. CDR3 loop: CASSKGMGGGYTF. DNA of the CDR3: TGTGCCAGCAGCAAAGGAATGGGAGGCGGCTACACCTTC.

The chain employs TRBV28 and TRBJ2-7; 9 nucleotides agree with TRBD1. CDR3 length: 16 residues. The germline V gene encodes CDR1 MDHEN and CDR2 SYDVKM. V was pared by 5 bases and J by 7 bases, with 15 bases of the junction left unmatched. Here the CDR3 reads CASSDRGRDREYEQYF. CDR3 bases: TGTGCCAGCAGTGATCGAGGCCGGGACAGGGAGTATGAGCAGTACTTC.

This clone was observed a handful of times. V usage is TRBV25-1 and J usage is TRBJ2-3, with TRBD1 identical over 8 bases. This CDR3 has 13 residues. V gave up 8 bases and J gave up 1 base; unmatched junction bases: 2. Germline V gene sequence: CDR1 MGHDK, CDR2 SYGVNS. CDR3 in amino acids: CASLQGGTDTQYF. CDR3 nucleotides: TGTGCCAGCCTACAGGGGGGCACAGATACGCAGTATTTT.

The chain carries TRBV9 and TRBJ1-1; 8 positions match TRBD1. CDR1 SGDLS and CDR2 YYNGEE come from the germline V gene. V was pared by 4 bases and J by 10 bases, with 9 bases of the junction left unmatched. The CDR3 is 13 amino acids. CDR3 in amino acids: CASSPTGVRRAFF. The CDR3 coding sequence is TGTGCCAGCAGCCCGACAGGGGTTAGGCGAGCTTTCTTT. Based on the CDR3 plus reference TRBV9 and TRBJ1-1, the full variable domain is DSGVTQTPKHLITATGQRVTLRCSPRSGDLSVYWYQQSLDQGLQFLIQYYNGEERAKGNILERFSAQQFPDLHSELNLSSLELGDSALYFCASSPTGVRRAFFGQGTRLTVV.